This T cell receptor (beta chain) was recorded in a study of blood T cell repertoires in COVID-19. At the level of the study: From the United States, Italy and Spain came samples of acute and convalescent COVID-19. The cDNA or gDNA used as material had been derived from T cells, B-cell-depleted T cells, or PBMCs.

The germline V gene encodes CDR1 SGHDT and CDR2 YYEEEE. The germline V and J ends were trimmed by 0 bases and 4 bases, with 13 bases remaining between them. This CDR3 has 16 amino acids. This clone was recorded only once. Source study methods: Counts of nucleated cells, estimated from reference gene primer amplification, were obtained. Some clones are missing from TCRdb's copy, which holds only in-frame ones; the method was immunoSEQ multiplex PCR. V and J calls and clone size are as listed in that table; D and trimming were resolved from the DNA. The table lists 60,000 to 80,000 clones, more than 75% of them singletons.

The chain carries TRBV5-6 and TRBJ2-2; no reliable D call. This receptor was identified in a human donor in a cohort sampled during active COVID-19. Material: peripheral blood. Here the CDR3 reads CASSLAVVLSTGELFF. CDR3 sequence (DNA): TGTGCCAGCAGCTTGGCTGTAGTTCTGAGCACCGGGGAGCTGTTTTTT.